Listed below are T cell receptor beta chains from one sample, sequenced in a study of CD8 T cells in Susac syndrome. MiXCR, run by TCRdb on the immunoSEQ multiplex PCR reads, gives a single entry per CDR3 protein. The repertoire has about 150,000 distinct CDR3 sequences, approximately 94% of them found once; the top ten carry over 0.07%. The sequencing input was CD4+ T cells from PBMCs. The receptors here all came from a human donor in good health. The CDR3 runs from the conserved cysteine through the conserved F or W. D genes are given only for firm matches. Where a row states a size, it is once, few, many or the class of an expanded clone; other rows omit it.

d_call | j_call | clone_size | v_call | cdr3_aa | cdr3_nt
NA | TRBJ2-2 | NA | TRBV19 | CASNGRSTGELFF | TGTGCCAGTAACGGCAGGTCCACCGGGGAGCTGTTTTTT
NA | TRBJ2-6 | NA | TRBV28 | CASSSTAGANVLTF | TGTGCCAGCAGTTCCACAGCTGGGGCCAACGTCCTGACTTTC
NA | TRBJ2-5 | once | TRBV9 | CASSGKPVGGIETQYF | TGTGCCAGCAGCGGAAAGCCTGTGGGAGGAATAGAGACCCAGTACTTC
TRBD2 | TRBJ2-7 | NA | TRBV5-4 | CASSLGGGRGEQYF | TGTGCCAGCAGCTTGGGGGGCGGGAGGGGAGAGCAGTACTTC
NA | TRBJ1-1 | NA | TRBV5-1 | CASSLEKTEAFF | TGCGCCAGCAGCTTGGAGAAGACTGAAGCTTTCTTT
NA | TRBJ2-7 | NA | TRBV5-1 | CASSLGEYEQYF | TGCGCCAGCAGCTTGGGAGAGTACGAGCAGTACTTC
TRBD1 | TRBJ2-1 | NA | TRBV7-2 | CASSSDRGSYNEQFF | TGTGCCAGCAGCTCGGACAGGGGTTCCTACAATGAGCAGTTCTTC
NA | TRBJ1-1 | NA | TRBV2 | CASSADTEAFF | TGTGCCAGCAGTGCTGACACTGAAGCTTTCTTT
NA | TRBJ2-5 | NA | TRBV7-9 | CASSPEQGQETQYF | TGTGCCAGCAGCCCCGAGCAGGGACAAGAGACCCAGTACTTC
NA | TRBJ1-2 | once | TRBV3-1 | CASSQDEGRGAGNYGYTF | TGTGCCAGCAGCCAAGATGAAGGCAGGGGAGCTGGAAACTATGGCTACACCTTC
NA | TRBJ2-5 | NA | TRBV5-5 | CASSVRRSQETQYF | TGTGCCAGCAGCGTACGCAGAAGTCAAGAGACCCAGTACTTC
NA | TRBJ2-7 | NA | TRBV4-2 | CASSQENVWDEQYF | TGTGCCAGCAGCCAAGAAAACGTTTGGGACGAGCAGTACTTC
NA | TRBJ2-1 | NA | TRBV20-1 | CSAPPRQFYNEQFF | TGCAGTGCCCCCCCGAGACAGTTCTACAATGAGCAGTTCTTC
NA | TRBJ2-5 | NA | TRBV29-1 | CSVEIGLQETQYF | TGCAGCGTTGAAATAGGACTCCAAGAGACCCAGTACTTC
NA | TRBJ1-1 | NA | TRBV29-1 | CSVENPTRIGTEAFF | TGCAGCGTTGAAAACCCTACAAGGATTGGAACTGAAGCTTTCTTT
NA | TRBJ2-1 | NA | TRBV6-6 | CASSYWDEQFF | TGTGCCAGCAGTTACTGGGATGAGCAGTTCTTC
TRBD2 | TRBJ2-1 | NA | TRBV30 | CAWSDRTSGRAIFNEQFF | TGTGCCTGGAGTGATCGTACTAGCGGGAGGGCCATTTTCAATGAGCAGTTCTTC
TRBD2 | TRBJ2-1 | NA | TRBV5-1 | CASSLGGLAGVDEQFF | TGCGCCAGCAGCTTGGGCGGACTAGCGGGAGTTGATGAGCAGTTCTTC
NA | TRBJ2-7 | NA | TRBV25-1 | CASSERGRESYEQYF | TGTGCCAGCAGTGAAAGGGGCAGGGAATCCTACGAGCAGTACTTC
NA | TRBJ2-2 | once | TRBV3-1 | CASSPKHRVGELFF | TGTGCCAGCAGCCCCAAACACCGCGTCGGGGAGCTGTTTTTT
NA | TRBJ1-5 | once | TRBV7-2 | CASSSRSGNNQPQHF | TGTGCCAGCAGCTCACGGTCGGGGAACAATCAGCCCCAGCATTTT
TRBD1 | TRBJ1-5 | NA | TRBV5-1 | CASSWTGGTQPQHF | TGCGCCAGCAGCTGGACAGGGGGGACTCAGCCCCAGCATTTT
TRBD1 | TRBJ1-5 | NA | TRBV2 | CASRNRGNQPQHF | TGTGCCAGCAGGAACAGGGGAAATCAGCCCCAGCATTTT
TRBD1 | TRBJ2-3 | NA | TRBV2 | CASSEEGQGVSRPDTQYF | TGTGCCAGCAGTGAAGAGGGGCAGGGGGTCAGTCGTCCAGATACGCAGTATTTT
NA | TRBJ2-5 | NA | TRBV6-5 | CASSYSGIQETQYF | TGTGCCAGCAGTTACTCCGGGATCCAAGAGACCCAGTACTTC
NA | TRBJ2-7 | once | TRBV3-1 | CASSQGGVGQYF | TGTGCCAGCAGCCAAGGAGGGGTCGGGCAGTACTTC
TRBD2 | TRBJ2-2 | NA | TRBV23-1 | CASSQPGLAGVVGELFF | TGCGCCAGCAGTCAACCGGGACTAGCGGGAGTGGTCGGGGAGCTGTTTTTT
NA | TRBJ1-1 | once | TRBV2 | CASRRGRGNTEAFF | TGTGCCAGCAGGCGGGGCAGGGGGAACACTGAAGCTTTCTTT
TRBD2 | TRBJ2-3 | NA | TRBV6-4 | CASSEGLAGSWADTQYF | TGTGCCAGCAGTGAGGGACTAGCGGGATCTTGGGCAGATACGCAGTATTTT
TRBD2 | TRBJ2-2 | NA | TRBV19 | CASNLNLAGANTGELFF | TGTGCCAGTAACCTAAATCTAGCGGGGGCGAACACCGGGGAGCTGTTTTTT
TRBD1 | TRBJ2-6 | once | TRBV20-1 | CSASTGHSGANVLTF | TGCAGTGCTTCGACAGGGCACTCTGGGGCCAACGTCCTGACTTTC
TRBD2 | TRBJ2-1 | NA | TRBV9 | CASSVATSKAEQFF | TGTGCCAGCAGCGTAGCGACTAGCAAGGCTGAGCAGTTCTTC
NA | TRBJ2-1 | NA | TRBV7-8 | CASSLLSPPVDEQFF | TGTGCCAGCAGCTTACTGTCACCCCCGGTGGATGAGCAGTTCTTC
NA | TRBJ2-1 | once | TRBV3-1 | CASSGRGMDEQFF | TGTGCCAGCAGCGGGAGAGGTATGGATGAGCAGTTCTTC
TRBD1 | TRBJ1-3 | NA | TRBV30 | CAWSVRQGHTIYF | TGTGCCTGGAGTGTACGACAGGGTCACACCATATATTTT
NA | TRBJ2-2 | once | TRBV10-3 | CAIPSGGNTGELFF | TGTGCCATCCCTTCTGGGGGCAACACCGGGGAGCTGTTTTTT
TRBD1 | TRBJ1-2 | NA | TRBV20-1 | CSAPRQGNGYTF | TGCAGTGCTCCGCGACAGGGTAACGGCTACACCTTC
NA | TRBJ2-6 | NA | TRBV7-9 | CASSLGQGPGANVLTF | TGTGCCAGCAGCTTGGGGCAGGGCCCTGGGGCCAACGTCCTGACTTTC
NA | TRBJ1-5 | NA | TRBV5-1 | CASSLEGWHQPQHF | TGCGCCAGCAGCTTGGAGGGCTGGCATCAGCCCCAGCATTTT
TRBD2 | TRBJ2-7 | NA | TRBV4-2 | CASSQDRAGVTYEQYF | TGTGCCAGCAGCCAAGATCGGGCGGGAGTGACGTACGAGCAGTACTTC
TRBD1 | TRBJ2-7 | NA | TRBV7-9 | CASVDSGTGNYEQYF | TGTGCCAGCGTAGATTCCGGGACAGGGAACTACGAGCAGTACTTC
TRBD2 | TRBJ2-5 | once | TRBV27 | CASSFLGLAETQYF | TGTGCCAGCAGTTTTCTGGGACTAGCAGAGACCCAGTACTTC
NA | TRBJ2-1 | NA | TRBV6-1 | CASSEIASIRNEQFF | TGTGCCAGCAGTGAAATAGCTTCGATACGGAATGAGCAGTTCTTC
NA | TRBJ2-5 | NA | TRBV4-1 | CASSAARQSSGETQYF | TGCGCCAGCAGCGCAGCGCGACAGTCATCCGGCGAGACCCAGTACTTC
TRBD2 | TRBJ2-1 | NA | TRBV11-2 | CASSSLAGGPGEQFF | TGTGCCAGCAGCTCGCTAGCGGGAGGGCCTGGTGAGCAGTTCTTC
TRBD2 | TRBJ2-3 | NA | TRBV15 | CATRNSGSPDTQYF | TGTGCCACCAGGAATAGCGGGAGTCCAGACACGCAGTATTTT
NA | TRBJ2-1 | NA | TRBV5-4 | CASSSRVTDEQFF | TGTGCCAGCAGCTCCAGGGTGACGGATGAGCAGTTCTTC
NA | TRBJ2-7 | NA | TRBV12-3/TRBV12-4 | CASTLGPYEQYF | TGTGCCAGCACCCTAGGACCTTACGAGCAGTACTTC
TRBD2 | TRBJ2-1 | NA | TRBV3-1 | CASSQAGLAGDEQFF | TGTGCCAGCAGCCAAGCAGGACTAGCGGGAGATGAGCAGTTCTTC
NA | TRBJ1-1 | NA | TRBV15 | CATSREGGSTAFF | TGTGCCACCAGCAGAGAGGGAGGAAGTACGGCTTTCTTT
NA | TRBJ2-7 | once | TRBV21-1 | CASSQPMGGEQYF | TGTGCCAGCAGCCAACCTATGGGGGGCGAGCAGTACTTC
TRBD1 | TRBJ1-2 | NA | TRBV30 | CAWSVIKGASGYTF | TGTGCCTGGAGTGTAATCAAGGGGGCTAGTGGCTACACCTTC
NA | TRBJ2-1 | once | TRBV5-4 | CASSLKGLHNEQFF | TGTGCCAGCAGCTTAAAAGGACTACACAATGAGCAGTTCTTC
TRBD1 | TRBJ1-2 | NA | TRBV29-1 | CSVGPYIVGQGANPYGYTF | TGCAGCGTTGGGCCCTATATCGTAGGACAGGGGGCTAATCCCTATGGCTACACCTTC
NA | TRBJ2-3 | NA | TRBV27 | CASGWGTTSTDTQYF | TGTGCCAGCGGTTGGGGGACCACTAGCACAGATACGCAGTATTTT
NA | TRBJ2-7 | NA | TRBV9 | CASSVRNPCPYEQYF | TGTGCCAGCAGCGTTAGAAACCCTTGCCCCTACGAGCAGTACTTC
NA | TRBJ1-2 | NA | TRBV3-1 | CASSHTLGKTSQGGNYGYTF | TGTGCCAGCAGCCATACATTGGGCAAAACGTCACAGGGAGGAAACTATGGCTACACCTTC
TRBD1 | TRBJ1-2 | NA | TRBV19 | CASPDRPYLSNYGYTF | TGTGCCAGTCCGGACAGGCCGTACCTTTCTAACTATGGCTACACCTTC
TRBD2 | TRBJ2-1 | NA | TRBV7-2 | CASRSLAGGHNEQFF | TGTGCCAGCAGATCACTAGCGGGAGGCCACAATGAGCAGTTCTTC
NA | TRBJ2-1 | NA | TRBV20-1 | CSAGRILYNEQFF | TGCAGTGCCGGGCGGATCCTTTACAATGAGCAGTTCTTC